This T cell receptor (beta chain) was identified in a study of PD-1 blockade in classical Hodgkin lymphoma. Germline-derived CDR1 and CDR2 are SGHDT and YYEEEE. Unmatched junction bases numbered 4, after V lost 5 bases and J lost 9 bases. The CDR3 is 12 amino acids. This table comes from immunoSEQ multiplex PCR, and its TCRdb copy is limited to in-frame clones, with some not included. Counted here are around 40,000 clones, more than 60% occurring once; the ten biggest clones make up approximately 9.4%. As for time point: cycle 4 day 1 (C4D1), after 6 weeks of nivolumab. In every patient, relapse followed autologous stem cell transplantation, while exposure to brentuximab vedotin differed.

The receptor's source is a human donor with classical Hodgkin lymphoma. This sequence joins TRBV5-6 and TRBJ2-7; 11 bases line up with TRBD2. The sample in question was peripheral blood mononuclear cells (PBMCs), obtained before the fourth cycle of nivolumab. The DNA of the CDR3 is TGTGCCAGCAGAGATAGCGGGGGGGTGCAGTACTTC. It translates to CASRDSGGVQYF.